These 5 T cell receptor beta chains originate from one sample sequenced in a study of cytomegalovirus exposure and HLA in healthy donors. The PCR used 60 Vbeta and 13 Jbeta primers. Sequencing used immunoSEQ multiplex PCR; TCRdb keeps in-frame clones, though not all of them. This sample carries fewer than 200,000 clones, roughly 77% of them seen once, and the ten largest clones take 1.9%. Material: PBMCs. The receptors here all came from a young woman in good health and CMV-seronegative.

The chain is built from TRBV10-3 and TRBJ2-5; the match to TRBD1 covers 7 bases. The end of the DNA aligns better with TRBJ2-7, so the J call may be wrong. This CDR3 has 11 amino acids. Germline CDR1 is ENHRY and CDR2 is SYGVKD. For the CDR3, the DNA is TGTGCCATCAGAACAGGGGACGAGCAGTACTTC. The encoded protein is CAIRTGDEQYF.

The rearrangement uses TRBV6-6 and TRBJ2-7, with unresolved D. V lost 6 bases to trimming and J lost 2 bases, with 17 bases between them. Germline CDR1 is MNHNY and CDR2 is SVGAGI (reference sequence). This CDR3 is built from 15 residues. CDR3 residues: CASRMLTARTYEQYF. The CDR3 DNA follows: TGTGCCAGCAGAATGTTGACTGCGCGTACCTACGAGCAGTACTTC.

This clone was recorded only once. V is TRBV19 and J is TRBJ1-1; TRBD1 might be the D (5 bases). Trimming shortened V by 3 bases and J by 1 base, and 12 bases separated the two germline ends. The CDR3 is made up of 15 amino acids. Germline CDR1 reads LNHDA; CDR2 reads SQIVND (reference sequence). CDR3 in DNA: TGTGCCAGTAGTATCGCCGGACACCGGAACACTGAAGCTTTCTTT. Translated: CASSIAGHRNTEAFF.

The chain carries TRBV5-5 and TRBJ1-4; 7 bases are a match to TRBD1. Germline CDR1 and CDR2: SGHKS and YYEKEE (reference sequence). CDR3 length equals 15 residues. V was clipped by 4 bases and J by 10 bases; unmatched bases: 13. The CDR3 nucleotides read TGTGCCAGCAGCCCGTTAACAGGGGCCTTCGGAAAACTGTTTTTT. Its protein is CASSPLTGAFGKLFF. The full variable domain, rest sourced from reference TRBV5-5 and TRBJ1-4, is DAGVTQSPTHLIKTRGQQVTLRCSPISGHKSVSWYQQVLGQGPQFIFQYYEKEERGRGNFPDRFSARQFPNYSSELNVNALLLGDSALYLCASSPLTGAFGKLFFGSGTQLSVL.

The gene calls are TRBV2 and TRBJ2-7, with D maybe TRBD1 (6 bases). CDR3 length equals 14 residues. The V and J ends lost 3 bases and 4 bases respectively, with 13 bases between them. Per germline, CDR1 SNHLY and CDR2 FYNNEI. This CDR3 is CASSDGTGSYEQYF. For the CDR3, the DNA is TGTGCCAGCAGTGATGGAACAGGGTCGTACGAGCAGTACTTC.